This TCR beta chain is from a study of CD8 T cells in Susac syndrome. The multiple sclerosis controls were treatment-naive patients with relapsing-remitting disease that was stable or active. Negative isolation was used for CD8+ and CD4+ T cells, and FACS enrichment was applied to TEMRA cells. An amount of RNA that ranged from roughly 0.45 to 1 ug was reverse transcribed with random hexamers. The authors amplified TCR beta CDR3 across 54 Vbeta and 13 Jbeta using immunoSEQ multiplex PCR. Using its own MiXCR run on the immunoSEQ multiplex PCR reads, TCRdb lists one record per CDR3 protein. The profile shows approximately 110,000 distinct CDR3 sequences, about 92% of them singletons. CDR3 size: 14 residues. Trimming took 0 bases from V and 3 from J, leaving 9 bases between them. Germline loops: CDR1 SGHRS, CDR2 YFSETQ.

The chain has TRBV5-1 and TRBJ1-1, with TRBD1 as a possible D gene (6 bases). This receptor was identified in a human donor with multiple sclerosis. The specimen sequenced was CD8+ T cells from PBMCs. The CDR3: CASSLEQGDTEAFF. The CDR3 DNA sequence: TGCGCCAGCAGCTTGGAACAGGGAGACACTGAAGCTTTCTTT.